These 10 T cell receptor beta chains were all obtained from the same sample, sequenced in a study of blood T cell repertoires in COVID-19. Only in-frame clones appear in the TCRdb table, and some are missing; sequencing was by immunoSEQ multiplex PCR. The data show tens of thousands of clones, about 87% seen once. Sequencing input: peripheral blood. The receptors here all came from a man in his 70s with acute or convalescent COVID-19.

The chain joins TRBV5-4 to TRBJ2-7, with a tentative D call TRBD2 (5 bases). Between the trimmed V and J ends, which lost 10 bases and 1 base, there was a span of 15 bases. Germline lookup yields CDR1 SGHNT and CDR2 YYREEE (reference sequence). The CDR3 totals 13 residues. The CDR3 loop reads CASRSGSSYEQYF. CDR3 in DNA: TGTGCCTCCCGCTCGGGATCATCCTACGAGCAGTACTTC.

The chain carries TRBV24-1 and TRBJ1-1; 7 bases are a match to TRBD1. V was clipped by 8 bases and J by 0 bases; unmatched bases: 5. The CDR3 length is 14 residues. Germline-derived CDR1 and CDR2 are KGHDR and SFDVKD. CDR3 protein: CATKGQQLNTEAFF. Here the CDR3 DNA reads TGTGCCACCAAGGGACAGCAACTGAACACTGAAGCTTTCTTT.

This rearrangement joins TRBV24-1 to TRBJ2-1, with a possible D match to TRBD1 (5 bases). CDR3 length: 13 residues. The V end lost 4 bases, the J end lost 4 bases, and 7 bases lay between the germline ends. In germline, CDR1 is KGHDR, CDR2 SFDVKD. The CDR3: CATSETAYNEQFF. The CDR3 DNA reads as TGTGCCACCAGTGAGACAGCTTACAATGAGCAGTTCTTC.

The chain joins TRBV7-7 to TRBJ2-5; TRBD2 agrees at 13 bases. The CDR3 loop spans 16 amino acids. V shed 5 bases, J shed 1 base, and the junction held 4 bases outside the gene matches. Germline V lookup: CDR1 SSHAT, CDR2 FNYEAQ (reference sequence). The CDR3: CASSLGLAGAQETQYF. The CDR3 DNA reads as TGTGCCAGCAGCCTAGGACTAGCGGGGGCCCAAGAGACCCAGTACTTC.

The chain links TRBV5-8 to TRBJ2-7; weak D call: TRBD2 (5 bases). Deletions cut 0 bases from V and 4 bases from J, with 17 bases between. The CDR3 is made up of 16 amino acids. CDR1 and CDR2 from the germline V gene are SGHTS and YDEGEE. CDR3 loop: CASSLVAVFGGYEQYF. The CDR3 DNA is TGTGCCAGCAGCTTGGTTGCGGTCTTCGGAGGATACGAGCAGTACTTC.

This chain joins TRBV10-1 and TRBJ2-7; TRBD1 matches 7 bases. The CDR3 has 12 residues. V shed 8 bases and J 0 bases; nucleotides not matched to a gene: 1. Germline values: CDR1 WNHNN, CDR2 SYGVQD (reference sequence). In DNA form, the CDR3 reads TGCGCCAGCGGGGACAGCTCCTACGAGCAGTACTTC. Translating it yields CASGDSSYEQYF.

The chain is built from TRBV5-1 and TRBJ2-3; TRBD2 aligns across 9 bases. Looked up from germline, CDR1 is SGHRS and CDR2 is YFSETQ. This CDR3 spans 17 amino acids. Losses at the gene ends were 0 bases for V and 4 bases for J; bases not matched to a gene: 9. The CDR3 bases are TGCGCCAGCAGCTTGGAGGGCCTCGCGGGGGGGCCAGATACGCAGTATTTT. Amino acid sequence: CASSLEGLAGGPDTQYF.

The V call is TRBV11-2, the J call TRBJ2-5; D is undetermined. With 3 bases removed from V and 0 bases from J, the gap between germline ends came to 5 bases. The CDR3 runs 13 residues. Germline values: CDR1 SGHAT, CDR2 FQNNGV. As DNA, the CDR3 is TGTGCCAGCAGCTTGGGCTACCAAGAGACCCAGTACTTC. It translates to CASSLGYQETQYF.

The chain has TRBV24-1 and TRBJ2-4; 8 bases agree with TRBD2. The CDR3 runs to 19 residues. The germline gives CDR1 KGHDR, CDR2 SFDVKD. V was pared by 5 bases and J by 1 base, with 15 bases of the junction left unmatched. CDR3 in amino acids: CATSGLLAEVTRAKNIQYF. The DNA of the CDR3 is TGTGCCACCAGTGGGCTACTAGCGGAGGTTACTAGGGCCAAAAACATTCAGTACTTC.

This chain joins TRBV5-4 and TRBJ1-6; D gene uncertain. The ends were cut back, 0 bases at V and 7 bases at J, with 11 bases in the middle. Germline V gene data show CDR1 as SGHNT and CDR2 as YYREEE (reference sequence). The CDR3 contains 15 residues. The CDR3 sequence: CASSLGPSLNSPLHF. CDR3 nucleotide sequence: TGTGCCAGCAGCTTGGGTCCCAGTCTCAATTCACCCCTCCACTTT.